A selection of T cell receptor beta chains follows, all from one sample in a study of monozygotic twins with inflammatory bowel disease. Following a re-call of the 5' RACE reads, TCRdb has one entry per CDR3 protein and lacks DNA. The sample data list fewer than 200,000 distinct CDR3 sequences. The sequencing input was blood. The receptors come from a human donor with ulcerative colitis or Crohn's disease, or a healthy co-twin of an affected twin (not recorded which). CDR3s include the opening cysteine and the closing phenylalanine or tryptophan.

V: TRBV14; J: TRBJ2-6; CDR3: CASSQALRPSGANVLTF
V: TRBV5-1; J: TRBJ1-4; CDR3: CASRRAAEEKLFF
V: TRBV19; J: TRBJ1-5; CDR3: CASSPERDQPQHF
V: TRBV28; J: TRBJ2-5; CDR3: CASSLVGTVQETQYF
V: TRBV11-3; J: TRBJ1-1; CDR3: CASIQMTGGTEAFF
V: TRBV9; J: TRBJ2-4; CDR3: CASSHGGAKNIQYF
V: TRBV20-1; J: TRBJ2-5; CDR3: CSARDTGRETQYF
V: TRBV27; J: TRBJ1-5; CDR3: CASSLGTGGNQPQHF
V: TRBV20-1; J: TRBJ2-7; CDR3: CSALSPPGTRSYEQYF
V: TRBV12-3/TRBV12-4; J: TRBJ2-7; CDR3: CASSFPETGTYEQYF
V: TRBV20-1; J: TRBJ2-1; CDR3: CSAIWDPPNNEQFF
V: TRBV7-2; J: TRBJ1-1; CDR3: CASSWGGSEAFF
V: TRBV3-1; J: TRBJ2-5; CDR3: CASLRQGTETQYF
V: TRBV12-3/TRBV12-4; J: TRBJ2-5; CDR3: CASSRQGTVETQYF